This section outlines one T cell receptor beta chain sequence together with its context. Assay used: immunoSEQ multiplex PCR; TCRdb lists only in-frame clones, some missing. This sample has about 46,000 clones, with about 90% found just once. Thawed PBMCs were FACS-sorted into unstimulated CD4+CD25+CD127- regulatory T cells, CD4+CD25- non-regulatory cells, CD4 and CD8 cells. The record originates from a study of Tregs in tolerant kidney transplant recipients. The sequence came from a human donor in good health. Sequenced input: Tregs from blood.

Here the CDR3 reads CASSLARTYNEQFF. For the CDR3, the DNA is TGTGCCAGCAGCTTGGCTAGAACCTACAATGAGCAGTTCTTC. The chain uses TRBV5-4 and TRBJ2-1, with D hard to call. CDR1 SGHNT and CDR2 YYREEE come from the germline V gene (reference sequence). This CDR3 is built from 14 residues. Trimming removed 0 bases from V and 2 bases from J, with 6 bases in between.